The T cell receptor (beta chain) under discussion was sequenced for a study of cytomegalovirus exposure and HLA in healthy donors. Across the study: Among the 300 to 450 genotyped donors, 65% to 90% were placed in the Caucasian-associated ancestry cluster.

The PCR made use of 60 Vbeta and 13 Jbeta primers. Generated by immunoSEQ multiplex PCR, the TCRdb table keeps only in-frame clones and is missing some. The sample consists of about 190,000 clones, almost 85% of them appearing once. As concerns this clone: Its antigen is unidentified.

Study-wide points: A later analysis linked a missense DCLRE1C variant to TCR beta V- and J-gene trimming. Cytomegalovirus association was listed for 164 TCR beta chains.

The germline V gene has CDR1 SGHRS and CDR2 YFSETQ. The CDR3 is 18 residues long. Trimming removed 6 bases from V and 6 bases from J; junction bases left unmatched: 14. This TCR came from a boy younger than 18 in good health and CMV-seronegative. This sequence joins TRBV5-1 and TRBJ2-2; 13 bases match TRBD2. Material: PBMCs. The CDR3 reads CASKGDGLAGVRAGELFF. DNA for the CDR3: TGCGCCAGCAAGGGCGACGGACTAGCGGGAGTAAGGGCCGGGGAGCTGTTTTTT.